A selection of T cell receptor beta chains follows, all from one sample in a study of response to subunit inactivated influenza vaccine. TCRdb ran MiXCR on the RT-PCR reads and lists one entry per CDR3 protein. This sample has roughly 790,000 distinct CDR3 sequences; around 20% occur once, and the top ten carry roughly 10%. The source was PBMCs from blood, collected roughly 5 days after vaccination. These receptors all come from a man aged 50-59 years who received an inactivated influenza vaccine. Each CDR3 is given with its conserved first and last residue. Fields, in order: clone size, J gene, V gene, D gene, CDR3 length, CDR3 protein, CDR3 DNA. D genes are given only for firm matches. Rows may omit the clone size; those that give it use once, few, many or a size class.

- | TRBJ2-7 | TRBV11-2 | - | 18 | CASSLGRARPSRSYEQYF | TGTGCCAGCAGCTTGGGCCGGGCGAGACCCTCTCGCTCCTACGAGCAGTACTTC
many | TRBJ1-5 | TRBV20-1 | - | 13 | CSADSGEYQPQHF | TGCAGTGCCGACTCGGGCGAGTATCAGCCCCAGCATTTT
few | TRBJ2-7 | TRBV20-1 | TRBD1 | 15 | CSARVPGQGTYEQYF | TGCAGTGCTAGAGTTCCGGGACAGGGCACCTACGAGCAGTACTTC
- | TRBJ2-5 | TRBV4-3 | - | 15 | CASSQAVAVNETQYF | TGCGCCAGCAGCCAAGCTGTAGCGGTTAATGAGACCCAGTACTTC
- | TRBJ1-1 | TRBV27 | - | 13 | CASSLSSRTEAFF | TGTGCCAGCAGTTTATCGTCGAGGACTGAAGCTTTCTTT
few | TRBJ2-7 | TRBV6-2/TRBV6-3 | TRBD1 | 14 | CASGNDRVSLEQYF | TGTGCCAGCGGAAACGACAGGGTGTCACTCGAGCAGTACTTC
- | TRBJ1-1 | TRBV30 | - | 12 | CVVRLGNTEAFF | TGTGTCGTACGATTAGGAAACACTGAAGCTTTCTTT
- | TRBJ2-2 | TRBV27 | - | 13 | CASKEFNTGELFF | TGTGCCAGCAAGGAGTTTAACACCGGGGAGCTGTTTTTT
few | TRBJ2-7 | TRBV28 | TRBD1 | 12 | CATDRGEREQYF | TGTGCCACCGACAGGGGAGAAAGGGAGCAGTACTTC
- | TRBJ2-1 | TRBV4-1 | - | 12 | CASSQDRREQFF | TGCGCCAGCAGCCAAGATCGACGGGAGCAGTTCTTC
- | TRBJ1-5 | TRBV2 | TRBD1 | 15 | CASSYRDRGGQPQHF | TGTGCCAGCAGCTACCGGGACAGGGGGGGTCAGCCCCAGCATTTT
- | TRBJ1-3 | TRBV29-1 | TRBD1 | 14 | CSVEGQGAGNTIYF | TGCAGCGTTGAAGGCCAGGGGGCTGGAAACACCATATATTTT
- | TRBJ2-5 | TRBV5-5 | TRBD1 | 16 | CASSKPGQGATETQYF | TGTGCCAGCAGTAAGCCGGGACAGGGGGCCACGGAGACCCAGTACTTC
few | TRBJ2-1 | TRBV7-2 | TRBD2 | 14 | CASTNGLAGGEQFF | TGTGCCAGCACCAATGGTCTAGCGGGAGGTGAGCAGTTCTTC
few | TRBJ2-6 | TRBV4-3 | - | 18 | CASSLTGRLESGANVLTF | TGCGCCAGCAGCCTTACAGGGCGGTTGGAATCTGGGGCCAACGTCCTGACTTTC
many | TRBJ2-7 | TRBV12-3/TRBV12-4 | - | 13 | CASSWAEGYEQYF | TGTGCCAGCAGCTGGGCAGAGGGCTACGAGCAGTACTTC
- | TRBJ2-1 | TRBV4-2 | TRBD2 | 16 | CASSQGLAGSYNEQFF | TGTGCCAGCAGCCAGGGACTAGCGGGATCCTACAATGAGCAGTTCTTC
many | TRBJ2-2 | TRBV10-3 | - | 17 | CAISDLPGLANTGELFF | TGTGCCATCAGTGATTTACCGGGCCTAGCGAACACCGGGGAGCTGTTTTTT
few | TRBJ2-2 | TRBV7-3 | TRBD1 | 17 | CASSLTRQGLRTGELFF | TGTGCCAGCAGCTTAACTCGACAGGGGTTGCGCACCGGGGAGCTGTTTTTT
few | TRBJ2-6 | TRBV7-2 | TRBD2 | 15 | CASSLDSSGNNVLTF | TGTGCCAGCAGCTTAGACTCTAGCGGGAACAACGTCCTGACTTTC
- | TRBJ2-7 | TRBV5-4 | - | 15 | CASSLSLVSSHEQYF | TGTGCCAGCAGCTTAAGTTTGGTTTCAAGTCACGAGCAGTACTTC
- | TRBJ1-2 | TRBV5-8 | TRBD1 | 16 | CASSFSGTGANYGYTF | TGTGCCAGCAGCTTCTCCGGGACAGGAGCTAACTATGGCTACACCTTC
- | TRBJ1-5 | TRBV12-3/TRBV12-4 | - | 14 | CASSLKEGNQPQHF | TGTGCCAGCAGTTTGAAGGAAGGGAATCAGCCCCAGCATTTT
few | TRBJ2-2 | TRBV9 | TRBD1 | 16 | CASSVATGGYTGELFF | TGTGCCAGCAGCGTAGCGACAGGGGGGTATACCGGGGAGCTGTTTTTT
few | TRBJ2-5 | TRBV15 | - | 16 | CATSSSTGGGRETQYF | TGTGCCACCAGCAGCAGTACAGGGGGGGGGCGCGAGACCCAGTACTTC
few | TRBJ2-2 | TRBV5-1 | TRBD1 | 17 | CASSGPLDRVVGGELFF | TGCGCCAGCAGCGGACCCTTGGACAGGGTGGTCGGCGGGGAGCTGTTTTTT
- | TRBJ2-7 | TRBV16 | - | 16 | CASSQWGARTEYEQYF | TGTGCCAGCAGCCAATGGGGGGCTCGGACTGAATACGAGCAGTACTTC
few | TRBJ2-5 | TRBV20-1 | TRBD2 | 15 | CSAREPGLPKETQYF | TGCAGTGCTAGAGAACCGGGACTACCAAAGGAGACCCAGTACTTC
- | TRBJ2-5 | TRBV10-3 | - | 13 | CAIAAPPEETQYF | TGTGCCATCGCGGCACCACCCGAAGAGACCCAGTACTTC
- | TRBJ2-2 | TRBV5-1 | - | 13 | CASSLGTSGELFF | TGCGCCAGCAGCCTAGGGACGTCCGGGGAGCTGTTTTTT
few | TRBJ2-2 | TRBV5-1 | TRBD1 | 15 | CASSLRQGVTGELFF | TGCGCCAGCAGCTTGAGACAGGGAGTCACCGGGGAGCTGTTTTTT
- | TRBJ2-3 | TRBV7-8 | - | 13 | CASSIIRTDTQYF | TGTGCCAGCAGTATAATTCGCACAGATACGCAGTATTTT
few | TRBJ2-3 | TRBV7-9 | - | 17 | CASSPREAQLQPGTQYF | TGTGCCAGCAGCCCGAGGGAGGCACAGTTGCAACCCGGTACGCAGTATTTT
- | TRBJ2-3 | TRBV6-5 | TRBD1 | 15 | CASSYFGTVSDTQYF | TGTGCCAGCAGTTACTTCGGGACAGTGTCCGATACGCAGTATTTT
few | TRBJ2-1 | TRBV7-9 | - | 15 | CASSKDLTVNNEQFF | TGTGCCAGCAGCAAAGACCTGACAGTCAACAATGAGCAGTTCTTC
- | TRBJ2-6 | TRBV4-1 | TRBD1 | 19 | CASSYSTGTAISGANVLTF | TGCGCCAGCAGCTACAGCACCGGGACAGCTATCTCTGGGGCCAACGTCCTGACTTTC
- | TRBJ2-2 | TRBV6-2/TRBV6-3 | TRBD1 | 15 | CASSYLTGVTGELFF | TGTGCCAGCAGTTACCTGACAGGGGTTACCGGGGAGCTGTTTTTT
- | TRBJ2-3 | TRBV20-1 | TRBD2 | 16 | CSARAAGGPFTDTQYF | TGCAGTGCTAGGGCCGCGGGGGGGCCCTTCACAGATACGCAGTATTTT
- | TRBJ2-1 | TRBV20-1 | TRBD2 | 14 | CSSSPGLAGYEQFF | TGCAGTTCCAGCCCGGGACTAGCGGGATATGAGCAGTTCTTC
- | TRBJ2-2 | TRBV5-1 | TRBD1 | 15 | CASNRDSTWTGELFF | TGCGCCAGCAACCGGGACAGTACCTGGACCGGGGAGCTGTTTTTT
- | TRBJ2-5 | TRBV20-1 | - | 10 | CSAPGTHVNF | TGCAGTGCTCCCGGGACCCATGTTAACTTC
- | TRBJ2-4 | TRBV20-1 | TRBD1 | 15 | CSARTGIISKNIQYF | TGCAGTGCCCGGACAGGCATAATATCCAAAAACATTCAGTACTTC
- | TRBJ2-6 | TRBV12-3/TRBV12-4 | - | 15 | CASSSTGSGANVLTF | TGTGCCAGCAGTTCCACAGGGAGTGGGGCCAACGTCCTGACTTTC
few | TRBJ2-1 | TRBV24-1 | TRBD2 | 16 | CATSDIGLAGGNEQFF | TGTGCCACCAGTGACATTGGACTAGCCGGTGGGAATGAGCAGTTCTTC
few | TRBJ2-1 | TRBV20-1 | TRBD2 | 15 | CSASYAGGPVGEQFF | TGCAGTGCTAGCTATGCGGGAGGGCCCGTCGGTGAGCAGTTCTTC